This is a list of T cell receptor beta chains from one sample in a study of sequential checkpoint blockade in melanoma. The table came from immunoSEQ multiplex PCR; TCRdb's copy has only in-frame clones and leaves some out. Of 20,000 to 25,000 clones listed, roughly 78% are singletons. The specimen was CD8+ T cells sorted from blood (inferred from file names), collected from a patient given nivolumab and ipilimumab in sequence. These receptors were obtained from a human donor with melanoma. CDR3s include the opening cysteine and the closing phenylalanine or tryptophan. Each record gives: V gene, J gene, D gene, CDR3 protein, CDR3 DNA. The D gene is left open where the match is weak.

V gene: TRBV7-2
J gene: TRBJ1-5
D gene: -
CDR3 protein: CASSPNPDSQPQHF
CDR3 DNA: TGTGCCAGCAGCCCTAACCCCGACAGTCAGCCCCAGCATTTT

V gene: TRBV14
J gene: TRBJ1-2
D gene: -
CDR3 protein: CASSQEWGGYTF
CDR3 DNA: TGTGCCAGCAGCCAAGAGTGGGGCGGCTACACCTTC

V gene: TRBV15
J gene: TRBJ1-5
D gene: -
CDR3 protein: CATSREPGHQPQHF
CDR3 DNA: TGTGCCACCAGCAGAGAGCCAGGCCATCAGCCCCAGCATTTT

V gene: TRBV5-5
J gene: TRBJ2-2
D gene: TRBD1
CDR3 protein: CASSHQGVAGELFF
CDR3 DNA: TGTGCCAGCAGCCACCAGGGGGTAGCCGGGGAGCTGTTTTTT